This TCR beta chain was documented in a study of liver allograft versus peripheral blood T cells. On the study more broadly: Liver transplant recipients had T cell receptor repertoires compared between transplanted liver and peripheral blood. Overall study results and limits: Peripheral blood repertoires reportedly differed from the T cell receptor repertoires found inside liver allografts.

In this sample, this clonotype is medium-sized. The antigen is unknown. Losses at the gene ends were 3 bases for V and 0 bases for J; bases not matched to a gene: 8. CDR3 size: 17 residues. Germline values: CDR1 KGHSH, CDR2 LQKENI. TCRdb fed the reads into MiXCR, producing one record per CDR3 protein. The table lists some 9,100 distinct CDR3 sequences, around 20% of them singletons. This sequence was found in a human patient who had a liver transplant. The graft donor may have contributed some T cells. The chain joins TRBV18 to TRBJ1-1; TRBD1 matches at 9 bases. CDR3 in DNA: TGTGCCAGCTCACCGTTCCGGGACAGGGTTATGAACACTGAAGCTTTCTTT. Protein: CASSPFRDRVMNTEAFF.